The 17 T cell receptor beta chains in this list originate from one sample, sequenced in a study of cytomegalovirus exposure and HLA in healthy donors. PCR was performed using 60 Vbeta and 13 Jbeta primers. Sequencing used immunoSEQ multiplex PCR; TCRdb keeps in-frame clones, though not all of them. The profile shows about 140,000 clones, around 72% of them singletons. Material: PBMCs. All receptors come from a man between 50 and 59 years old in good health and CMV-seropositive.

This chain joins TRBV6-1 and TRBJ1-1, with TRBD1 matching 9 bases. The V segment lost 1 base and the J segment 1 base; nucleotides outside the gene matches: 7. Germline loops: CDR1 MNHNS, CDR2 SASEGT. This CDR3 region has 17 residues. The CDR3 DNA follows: TGTGCCAGCAGTGAAGAATCAGGGACAGGGCCGAACACTGAAGCTTTCTTT. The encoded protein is CASSEESGTGPNTEAFF.

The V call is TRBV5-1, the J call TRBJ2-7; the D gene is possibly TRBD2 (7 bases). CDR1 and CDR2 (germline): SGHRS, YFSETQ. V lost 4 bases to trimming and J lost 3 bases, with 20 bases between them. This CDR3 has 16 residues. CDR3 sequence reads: CASSPEGGRLSYEQYF. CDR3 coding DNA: TGCGCCAGCAGCCCCGAGGGGGGGCGTCTTAGCTACGAGCAGTACTTC.

The CDR3 is CASSPGGPGTQYF. DNA of the CDR3: TGTGCCAGCAGCCCCGGGGGGCCCGGGACCCAGTACTTC. The chain is built from TRBV9 and TRBJ2-5, with D perhaps TRBD2 (7 bases). V gave up 4 bases and J gave up 7 bases, with 14 bases separating them. Germline V gene lookup returns CDR1 SGDLS and CDR2 YYNGEE. The CDR3 runs 13 residues.

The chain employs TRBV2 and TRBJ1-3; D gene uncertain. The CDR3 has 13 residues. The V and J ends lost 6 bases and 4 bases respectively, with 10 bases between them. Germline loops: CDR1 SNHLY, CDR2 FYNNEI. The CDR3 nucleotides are TGTGCCAGCAGGATAGATTCGGGAAACACCATATATTTT. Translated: CASRIDSGNTIYF.

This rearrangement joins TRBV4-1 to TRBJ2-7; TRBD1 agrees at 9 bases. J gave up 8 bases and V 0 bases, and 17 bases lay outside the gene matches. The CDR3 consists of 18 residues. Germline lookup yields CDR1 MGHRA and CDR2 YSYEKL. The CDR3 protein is CASSQDARRTGVGSKQYF. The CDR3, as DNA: TGCGCCAGCAGCCAAGATGCCCGGAGGACAGGGGTCGGTTCAAAGCAGTACTTC.

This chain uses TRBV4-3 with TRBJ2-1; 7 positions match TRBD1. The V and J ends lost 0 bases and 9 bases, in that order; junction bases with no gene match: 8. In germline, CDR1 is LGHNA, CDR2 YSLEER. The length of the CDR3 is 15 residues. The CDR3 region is CASSQEHRGNPEQFF. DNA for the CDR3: TGCGCCAGCAGCCAAGAACACAGGGGTAACCCTGAGCAGTTCTTC.

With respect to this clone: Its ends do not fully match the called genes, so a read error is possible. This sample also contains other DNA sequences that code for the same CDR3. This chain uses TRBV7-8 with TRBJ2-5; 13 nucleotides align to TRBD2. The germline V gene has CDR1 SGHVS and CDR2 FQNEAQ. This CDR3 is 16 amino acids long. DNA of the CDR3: TGTGCCAGCAGCCCGGGACTAGCGGGGCCCCAAGGGACCCAGTACTTC. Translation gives CASSPGLAGPQGTQYF.

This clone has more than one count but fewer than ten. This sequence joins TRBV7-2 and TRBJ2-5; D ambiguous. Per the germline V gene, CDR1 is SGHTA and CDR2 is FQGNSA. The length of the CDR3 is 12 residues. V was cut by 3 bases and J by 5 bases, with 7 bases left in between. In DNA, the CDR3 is TGTGCCAGCAGCTTCTATCGGGAGACCCAGTACTTC. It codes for CASSFYRETQYF.

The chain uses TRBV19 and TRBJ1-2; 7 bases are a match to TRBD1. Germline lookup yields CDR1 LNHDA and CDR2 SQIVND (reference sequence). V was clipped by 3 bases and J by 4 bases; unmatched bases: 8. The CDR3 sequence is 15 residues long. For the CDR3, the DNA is TGTGCCAGTAGTATGCGGGACAGACCCATCTATGGCTACACCTTC. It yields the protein CASSMRDRPIYGYTF.

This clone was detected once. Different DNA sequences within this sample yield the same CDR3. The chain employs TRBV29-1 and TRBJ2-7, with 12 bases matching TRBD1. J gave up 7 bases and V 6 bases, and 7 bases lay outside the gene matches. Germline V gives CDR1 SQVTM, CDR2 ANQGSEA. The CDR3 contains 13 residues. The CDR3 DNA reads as TGCAGCGTCGGGGGACAGGGGGCCCATGAGCAGTACTTC. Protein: CSVGGQGAHEQYF.

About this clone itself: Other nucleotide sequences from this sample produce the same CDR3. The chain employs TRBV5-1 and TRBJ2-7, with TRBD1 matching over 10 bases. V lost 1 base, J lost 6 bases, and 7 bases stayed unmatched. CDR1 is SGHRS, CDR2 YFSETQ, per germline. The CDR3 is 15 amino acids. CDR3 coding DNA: TGCGCCAGCAGCTTGTTGGGACAGGGGATCGGCGAGCAGTACTTC. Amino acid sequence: CASSLLGQGIGEQYF.

The CDR3 DNA is TGTGCCAGCAGTTCCCACGGGGTTTTAACCGGGGAGCTGTTTTTT. As protein: CASSSHGVLTGELFF. V gene TRBV28 combines with J gene TRBJ2-2; possibly TRBD2 for D (5 bases). V lost 4 bases to trimming and J lost 5 bases, with 14 bases between them. The CDR3 runs 15 residues. Germline CDR1 is MDHEN and CDR2 is SYDVKM.

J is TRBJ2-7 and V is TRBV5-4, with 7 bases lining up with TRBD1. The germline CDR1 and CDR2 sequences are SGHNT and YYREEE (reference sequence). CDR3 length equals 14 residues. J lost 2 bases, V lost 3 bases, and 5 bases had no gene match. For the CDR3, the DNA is TGTGCCAGCAGCTCCTCTCAGGGGGCCTACGAGCAGTACTTC. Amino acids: CASSSSQGAYEQYF.

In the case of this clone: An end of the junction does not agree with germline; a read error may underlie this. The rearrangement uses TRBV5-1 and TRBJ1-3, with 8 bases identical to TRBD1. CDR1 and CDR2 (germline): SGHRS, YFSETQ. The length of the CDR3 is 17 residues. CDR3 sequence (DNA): TGCGCCAGCAGCTTGGGGACAGGGAGGCGCTCTGGAAACACCACATATTTT. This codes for CASSLGTGRRSGNTTYF.

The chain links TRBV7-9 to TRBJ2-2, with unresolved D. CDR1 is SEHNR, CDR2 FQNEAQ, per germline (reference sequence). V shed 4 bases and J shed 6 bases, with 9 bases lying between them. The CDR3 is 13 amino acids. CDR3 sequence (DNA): TGTGCCAGCAGCTCAAGCAACCCCGGGGAGCTGTTTTTT. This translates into CASSSSNPGELFF.

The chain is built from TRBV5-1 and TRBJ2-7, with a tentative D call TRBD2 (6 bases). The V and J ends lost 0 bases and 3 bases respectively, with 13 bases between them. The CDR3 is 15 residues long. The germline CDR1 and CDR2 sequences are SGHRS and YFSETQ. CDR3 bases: TGCGCCAGCAGCTTGGGGACTACTAACTACTACGAGCAGTACTTC. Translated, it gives CASSLGTTNYYEQYF.

The CDR3: CASRRERTDTQYF. The CDR3 region has the DNA TGTGCCAGCCGGCGGGAGAGAACAGATACGCAGTATTTT. The chain is built from TRBV19 and TRBJ2-3; 7 bases line up with TRBD2. Germline loops: CDR1 LNHDA, CDR2 SQIVND (reference sequence). Trimming at V came to 9 bases and at J to 3 bases, leaving 6 bases not matched to a gene. This CDR3 has 13 amino acids.